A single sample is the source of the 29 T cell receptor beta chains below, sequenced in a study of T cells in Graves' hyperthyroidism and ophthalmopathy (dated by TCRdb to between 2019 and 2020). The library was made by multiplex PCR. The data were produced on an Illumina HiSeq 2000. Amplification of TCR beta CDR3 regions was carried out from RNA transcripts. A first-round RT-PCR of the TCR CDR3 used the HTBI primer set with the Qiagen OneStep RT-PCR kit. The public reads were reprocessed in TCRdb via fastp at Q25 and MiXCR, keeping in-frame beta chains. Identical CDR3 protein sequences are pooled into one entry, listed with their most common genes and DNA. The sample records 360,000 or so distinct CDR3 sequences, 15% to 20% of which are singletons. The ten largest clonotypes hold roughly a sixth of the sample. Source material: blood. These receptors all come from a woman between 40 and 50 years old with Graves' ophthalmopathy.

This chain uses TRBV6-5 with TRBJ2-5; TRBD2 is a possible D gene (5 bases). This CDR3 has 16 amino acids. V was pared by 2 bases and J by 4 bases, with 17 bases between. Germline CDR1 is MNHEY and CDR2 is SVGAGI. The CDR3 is CASSYVTANRGETQYF. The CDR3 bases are TGTGCCAGCAGTTACGTGACGGCGAACCGGGGAGAGACCCAGTACTTC.

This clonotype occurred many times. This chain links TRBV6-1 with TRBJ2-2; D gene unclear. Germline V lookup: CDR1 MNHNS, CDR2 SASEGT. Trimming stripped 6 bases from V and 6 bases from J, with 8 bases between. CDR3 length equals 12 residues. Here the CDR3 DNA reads TGTGCCAGCAGGCGTATCGCCGGGGAGCTGTTTTTT. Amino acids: CASRRIAGELFF.

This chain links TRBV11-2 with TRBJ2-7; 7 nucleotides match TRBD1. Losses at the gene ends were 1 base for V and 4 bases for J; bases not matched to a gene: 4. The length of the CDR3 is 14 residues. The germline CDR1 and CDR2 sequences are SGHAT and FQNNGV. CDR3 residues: CASSLGAGGYEQYF. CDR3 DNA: TGTGCCAGCAGCTTAGGGGCAGGGGGTTACGAGCAGTACTTC.

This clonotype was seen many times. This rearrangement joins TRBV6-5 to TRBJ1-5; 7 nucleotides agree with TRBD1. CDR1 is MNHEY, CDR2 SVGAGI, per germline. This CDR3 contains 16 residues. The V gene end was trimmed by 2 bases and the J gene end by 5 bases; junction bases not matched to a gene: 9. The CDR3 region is CASSYPLTGLDQPQHF. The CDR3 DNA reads TGTGCCAGCAGTTACCCTTTGACAGGGTTAGATCAGCCCCAGCATTTT.

The CDR3 loop is CASSAKGAGYGYTF. The CDR3 nucleotides read TGTGCCAGCAGTGCGAAGGGGGCTGGCTATGGCTACACCTTC. V is TRBV25-1 and J is TRBJ1-2, with 7 bases lining up with TRBD1. The length of the CDR3 is 14 residues. J gave up 4 bases and V 4 bases, and 6 bases lay outside the gene matches. Germline assignment: CDR1 MGHDK and CDR2 SYGVNS.

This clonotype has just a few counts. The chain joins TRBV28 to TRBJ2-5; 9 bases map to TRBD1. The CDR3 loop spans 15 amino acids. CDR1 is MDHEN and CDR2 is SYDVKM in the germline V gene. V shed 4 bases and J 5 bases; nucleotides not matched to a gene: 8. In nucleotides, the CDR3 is TGTGCCAGCAGTTCCCCGGGACAGGGTTTGGAGACCCAGTACTTC. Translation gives CASSSPGQGLETQYF.

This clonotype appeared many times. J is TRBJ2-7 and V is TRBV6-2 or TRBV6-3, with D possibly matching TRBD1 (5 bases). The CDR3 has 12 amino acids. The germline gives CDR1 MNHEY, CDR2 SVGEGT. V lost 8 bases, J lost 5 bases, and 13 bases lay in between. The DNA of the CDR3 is TGTGCCAGCTGGGGCGGCGGCAACGAGCAGTACTTC. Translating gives CASWGGGNEQYF.

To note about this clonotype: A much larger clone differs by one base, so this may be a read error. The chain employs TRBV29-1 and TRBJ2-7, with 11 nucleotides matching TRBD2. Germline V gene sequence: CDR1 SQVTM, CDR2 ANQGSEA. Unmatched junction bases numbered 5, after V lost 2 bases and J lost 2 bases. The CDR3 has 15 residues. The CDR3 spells CSVERVAGGTYEQYF. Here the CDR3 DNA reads TGCAGCGTTGAAAGGGTAGCGGGAGGGACCTACGAGCAGTACTTC.

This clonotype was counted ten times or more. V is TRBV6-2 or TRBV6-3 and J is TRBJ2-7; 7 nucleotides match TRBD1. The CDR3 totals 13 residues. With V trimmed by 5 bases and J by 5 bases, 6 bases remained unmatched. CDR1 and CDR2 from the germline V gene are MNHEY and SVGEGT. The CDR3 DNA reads TGTGCCAGCAGTCGCTACAGGGGCCACGAGCAGTACTTC. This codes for CASSRYRGHEQYF.

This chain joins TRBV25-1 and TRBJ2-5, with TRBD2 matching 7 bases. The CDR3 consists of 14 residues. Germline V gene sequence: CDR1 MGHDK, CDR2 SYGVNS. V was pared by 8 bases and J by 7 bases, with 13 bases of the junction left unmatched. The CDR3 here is CASQEGGPGGTQYF. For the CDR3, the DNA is TGTGCCAGCCAAGAGGGCGGTCCGGGAGGGACCCAGTACTTC.

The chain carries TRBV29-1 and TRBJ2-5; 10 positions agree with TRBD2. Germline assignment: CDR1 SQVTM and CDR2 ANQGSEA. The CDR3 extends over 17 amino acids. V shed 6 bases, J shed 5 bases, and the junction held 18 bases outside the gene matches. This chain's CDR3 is CSVDGLAEVPSRETQYF. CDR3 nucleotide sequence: TGCAGCGTGGACGGACTAGCGGAGGTACCCTCCCGGGAGACCCAGTACTTC.

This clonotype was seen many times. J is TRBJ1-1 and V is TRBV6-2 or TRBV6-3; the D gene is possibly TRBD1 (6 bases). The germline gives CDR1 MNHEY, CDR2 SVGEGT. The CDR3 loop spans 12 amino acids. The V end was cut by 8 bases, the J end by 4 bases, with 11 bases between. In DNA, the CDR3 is TGTGCCAGCGCTCAGGGGCTCACTGAAGCTTTCTTT. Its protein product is CASAQGLTEAFF.

CDR3 sequence reads: CASSHNSVGSYEQYF. The CDR3 DNA reads as TGTGCCAGCAGCCATAACAGTGTCGGCTCCTACGAGCAGTACTTC. V gene TRBV11-2 combines with J gene TRBJ2-7; no reliable D call. The germline CDR1 and CDR2 sequences are SGHAT and FQNNGV. This CDR3 has 15 residues. The V end was cut by 5 bases, the J end by 0 bases, with 14 bases between.

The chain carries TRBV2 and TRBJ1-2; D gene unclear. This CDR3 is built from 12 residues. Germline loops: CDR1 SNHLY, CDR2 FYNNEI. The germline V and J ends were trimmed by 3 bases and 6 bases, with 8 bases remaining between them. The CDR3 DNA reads TGTGCCAGCAGTGATCAGTGGGATGGCTACACCTTC. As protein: CASSDQWDGYTF.

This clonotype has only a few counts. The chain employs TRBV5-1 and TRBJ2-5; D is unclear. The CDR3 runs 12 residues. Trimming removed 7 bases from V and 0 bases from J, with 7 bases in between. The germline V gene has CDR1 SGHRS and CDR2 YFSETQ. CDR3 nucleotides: TGCGCCAGCGCCGACCACCAAGAGACCCAGTACTTC. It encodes CASADHQETQYF.

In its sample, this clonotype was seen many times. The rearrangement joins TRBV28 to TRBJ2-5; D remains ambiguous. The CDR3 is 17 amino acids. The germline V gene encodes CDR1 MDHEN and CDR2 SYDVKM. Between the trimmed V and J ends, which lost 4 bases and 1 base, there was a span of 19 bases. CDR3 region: CASSSPRPNLLQETQYF. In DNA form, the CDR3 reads TGTGCCAGCAGTTCCCCTCGACCAAATCTTCTCCAAGAGACCCAGTACTTC.

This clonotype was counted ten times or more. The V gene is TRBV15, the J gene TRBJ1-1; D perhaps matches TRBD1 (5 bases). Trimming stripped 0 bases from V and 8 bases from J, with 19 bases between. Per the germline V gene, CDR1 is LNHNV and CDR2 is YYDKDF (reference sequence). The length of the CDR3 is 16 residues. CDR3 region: CATSRDGGRVVAEAFF. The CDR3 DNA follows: TGTGCCACCAGCAGAGACGGGGGGAGGGTAGTAGCCGAAGCTTTCTTT. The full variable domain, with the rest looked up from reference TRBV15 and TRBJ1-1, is DAMVIQNPRYQVTQFGKPVTLSCSQTLNHNVMYWYQQKSSQAPKLLFHYYDKDFNNEADTPDNFQSRRPNTSFCFLDIRSPGLGDTAMYLCATSRDGGRVVAEAFFGQGTRLTVV.

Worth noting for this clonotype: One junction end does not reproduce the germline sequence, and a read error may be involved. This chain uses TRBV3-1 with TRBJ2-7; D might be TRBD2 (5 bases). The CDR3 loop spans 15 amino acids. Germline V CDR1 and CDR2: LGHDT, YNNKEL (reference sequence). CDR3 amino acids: CASSQGASTSYGQYF. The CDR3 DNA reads TGTGCCAGCAGCCAAGGGGCTAGCACTTCCTACGGGCAGTACTTC.

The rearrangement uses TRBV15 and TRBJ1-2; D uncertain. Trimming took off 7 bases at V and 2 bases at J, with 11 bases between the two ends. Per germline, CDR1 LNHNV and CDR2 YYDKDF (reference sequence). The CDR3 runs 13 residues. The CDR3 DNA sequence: TGTGCCACCAACCCAGACGGAAACTATGGCTACACCTTC. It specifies CATNPDGNYGYTF.

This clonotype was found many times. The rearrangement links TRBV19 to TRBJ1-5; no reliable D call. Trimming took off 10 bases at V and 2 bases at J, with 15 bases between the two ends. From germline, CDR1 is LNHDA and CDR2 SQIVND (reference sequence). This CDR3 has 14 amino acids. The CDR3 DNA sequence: TGTGCCACCCAAGGGAGTGGGGGCAATCAGCCCCAGCATTTT. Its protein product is CATQGSGGNQPQHF.

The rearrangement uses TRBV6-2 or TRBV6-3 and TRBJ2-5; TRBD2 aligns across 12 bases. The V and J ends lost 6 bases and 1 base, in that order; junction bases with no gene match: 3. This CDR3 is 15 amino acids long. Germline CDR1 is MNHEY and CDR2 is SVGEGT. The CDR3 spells CASSETSGGQETQYF. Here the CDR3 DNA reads TGTGCCAGCAGCGAGACTAGCGGGGGCCAAGAGACCCAGTACTTC.

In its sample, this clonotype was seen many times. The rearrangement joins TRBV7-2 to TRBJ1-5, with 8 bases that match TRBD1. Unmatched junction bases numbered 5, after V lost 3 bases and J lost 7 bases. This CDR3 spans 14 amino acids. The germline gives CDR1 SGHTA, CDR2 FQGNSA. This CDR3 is CASSFGQGYQPQHF. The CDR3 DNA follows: TGTGCCAGCAGCTTCGGACAGGGCTACCAGCCCCAGCATTTT.

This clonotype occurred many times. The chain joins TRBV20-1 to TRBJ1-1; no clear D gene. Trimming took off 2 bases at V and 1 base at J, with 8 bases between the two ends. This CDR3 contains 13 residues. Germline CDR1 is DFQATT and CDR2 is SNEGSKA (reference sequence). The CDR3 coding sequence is TGCAGTGCTAGATCGCGGGGGAACACTGAAGCTTTCTTT. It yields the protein CSARSRGNTEAFF.

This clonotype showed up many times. The CDR3 DNA reads as TGTGCCACCAGCAGAGATGGGGAGGCTGGGGCCAACGTCCTGACTTTC. Translating it yields CATSRDGEAGANVLTF. The V call is TRBV15, the J call TRBJ2-6; weak D call: TRBD2 (6 bases). Trimming stripped 0 bases from V and 2 bases from J, with 8 bases between. This CDR3 is 16 amino acids long. Germline V gene sequence: CDR1 LNHNV, CDR2 YYDKDF (reference sequence).

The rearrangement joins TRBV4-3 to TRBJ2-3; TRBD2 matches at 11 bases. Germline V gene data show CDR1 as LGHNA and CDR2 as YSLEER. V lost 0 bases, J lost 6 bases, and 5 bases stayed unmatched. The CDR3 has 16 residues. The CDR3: CASSQELAGVADTQYF. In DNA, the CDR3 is TGCGCCAGCAGCCAAGAACTAGCGGGAGTTGCGGATACGCAGTATTTT.

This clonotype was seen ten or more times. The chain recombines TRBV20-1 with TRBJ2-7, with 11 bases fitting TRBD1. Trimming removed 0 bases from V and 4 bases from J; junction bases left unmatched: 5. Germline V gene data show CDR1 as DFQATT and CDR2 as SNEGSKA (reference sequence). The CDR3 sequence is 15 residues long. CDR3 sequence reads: CSAREIGTGGYEQYF. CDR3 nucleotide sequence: TGCAGTGCTAGAGAAATTGGGACAGGGGGGTACGAGCAGTACTTC.

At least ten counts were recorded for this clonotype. The CDR3, as DNA: TGTGCCAGCAGCAGCTTCCCCGGTAACCACACCTTC. Protein: CASSSFPGNHTF. The chain is built from TRBV7-2 and TRBJ1-2; no firm D call. The CDR3 contains 12 residues. Germline assignment: CDR1 SGHTA and CDR2 FQGNSA. V shed 5 bases and J shed 12 bases, with 16 bases lying between them. The full variable domain, completed using reference TRBV7-2 and TRBJ1-2, is GAGVSQSPSNKVTEKGKDVELRCDPISGHTALYWYRQSLGQGLEFLIYFQGNSAPDKSGLPSDRFSAERTGGSVSTLTIQRTQQEDSAVYLCASSSFPGNHTFGSGTRLTVV.

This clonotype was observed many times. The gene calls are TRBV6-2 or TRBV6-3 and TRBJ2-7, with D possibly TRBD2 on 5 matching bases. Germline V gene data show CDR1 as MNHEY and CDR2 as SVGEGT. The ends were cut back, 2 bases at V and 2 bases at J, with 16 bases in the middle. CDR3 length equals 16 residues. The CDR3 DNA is TGTGCCAGCAGTTACACCCAGGACTTTCCCACCTACGAGCAGTACTTC. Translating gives CASSYTQDFPTYEQYF.

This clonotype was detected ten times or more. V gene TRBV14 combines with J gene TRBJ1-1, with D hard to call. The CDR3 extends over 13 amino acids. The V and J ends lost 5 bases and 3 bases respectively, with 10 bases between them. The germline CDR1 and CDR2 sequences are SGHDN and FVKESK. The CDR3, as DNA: TGTGCCAGCAGCGAAGTAGAGTACACTGAAGCTTTCTTT. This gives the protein CASSEVEYTEAFF.